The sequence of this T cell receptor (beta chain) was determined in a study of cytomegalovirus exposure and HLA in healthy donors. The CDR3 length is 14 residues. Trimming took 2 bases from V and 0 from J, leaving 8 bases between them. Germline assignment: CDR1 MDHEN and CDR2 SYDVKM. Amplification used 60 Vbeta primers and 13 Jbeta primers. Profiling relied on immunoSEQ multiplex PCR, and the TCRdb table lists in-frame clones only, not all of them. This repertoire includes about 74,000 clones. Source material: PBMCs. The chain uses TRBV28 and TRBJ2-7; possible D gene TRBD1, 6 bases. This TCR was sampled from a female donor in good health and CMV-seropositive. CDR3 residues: CASSLTGSSYEQYF. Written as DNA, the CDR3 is TGTGCCAGCAGTTTAACAGGGAGCTCCTACGAGCAGTACTTC.